This is a list of T cell receptor beta chains from one sample in a study of CXCR3 chemokines and chemotherapy response in bladder cancer. MiXCR, run by TCRdb on the PCR reads, gives a single entry per CDR3 protein. The repertoire has about 8,600 distinct CDR3 sequences, over 10% of them found once; the top ten carry about 16%. Sampling was done from a patient whose treatment included neoadjuvant chemotherapy. The source is a human donor with bladder cancer that responded to neoadjuvant chemotherapy. Each CDR3 is given with its conserved first and last residue. D genes are given only for firm matches. Not all rows give a size; the values are once, few, many and, for expanded clones, a class.

>TRBV29-1|few|TRBJ1-2|.
CSAGGGDNFYYGYTF
TGCAGCGCCGGAGGCGGGGACAATTTTTACTATGGCTACACCTTC
>TRBV19|many|TRBJ1-5|.
CASSIDQGGNQPQHF
TGTGCCAGTAGTATAGACCAGGGTGGTAATCAGCCCCAGCATTTT
>TRBV6-6|many|TRBJ2-2|TRBD2
CASSYLLTAGGPGELFF
TGTGCCAGCAGTTACCTTCTAACGGCGGGGGGGCCCGGGGAGCTGTTTTTT
>TRBV29-1|many|TRBJ1-1|.
CSVGTPNTEAFF
TGCAGCGTTGGGACTCCAAACACTGAAGCTTTCTTT
>TRBV30|many|TRBJ1-4|TRBD1
CALQGTMEKLFF
TGTGCCTTACAGGGGACGATGGAAAAACTGTTTTTT
>TRBV5-4|many|TRBJ2-1|TRBD2
CASSSLAGEQFF
TGTGCCAGCAGCTCTTTAGCGGGTGAGCAGTTCTTC
>TRBV5-6|many|TRBJ2-7|TRBD1
CASSLGQGAAGEQYF
TGTGCCAGCAGCCTGGGACAGGGGGCCGCGGGGGAGCAGTACTTC
>TRBV29-1|medium-sized|TRBJ1-2|.
CSVEATVYYGYTF
TGCAGCGTTGAAGCTACGGTCTACTATGGCTACACCTTC
>TRBV29-1|many|TRBJ2-5|TRBD2
CSVEGGGGLETQYF
TGCAGCGTTGAAGGGGGCGGGGGGTTAGAGACCCAGTACTTC
>TRBV27|many|TRBJ1-5|TRBD1
CASKQGWDQPQHF
TGTGCCAGTAAACAGGGGTGGGATCAGCCCCAGCATTTT
>TRBV5-4|.|TRBJ2-4|TRBD2
CASSLATGGPPKNIQYF
TGTGCCAGCAGCTTGGCAACGGGGGGGCCTCCCAAAAACATTCAGTACTTC
>TRBV24-1|medium-sized|TRBJ2-3|.
CATSDGNFGTDTQYF
TGTGCCACCAGTGATGGTAACTTCGGCACAGATACGCAGTATTTT
>TRBV20-1|.|TRBJ1-6|.
CSAEPGQNNSPLHF
TGCAGTGCCGAACCTGGACAGAATAATTCACCCCTCCACTTT
>TRBV7-2|many|TRBJ2-1|.
CASSPLGYSYNEQFF
TGTGCCAGCAGCCCCCTCGGATACTCATACAATGAGCAGTTCTTC
>TRBV6-5|.|TRBJ1-3|.
CASSSGLRVSDTIYF
TGTGCCAGCAGTTCTGGTCTCCGGGTTTCGGACACCATATATTTT
>TRBV6-5|medium-sized|TRBJ2-3|TRBD2
CASSRTPQEGGGSTDTQYF
TGTGCCAGCAGTCGGACGCCCCAAGAGGGCGGGGGGAGCACAGATACGCAGTATTTT
>TRBV29-1|many|TRBJ1-2|.
CSVEGGGYTF
TGCAGCGTTGAAGGTGGTGGCTACACCTTC
>TRBV6-6|medium-sized|TRBJ1-2|TRBD1
CASRALGQGYGYTF
TGTGCCAGCAGGGCCTTAGGACAGGGTTATGGCTACACCTTC
>TRBV30|many|TRBJ2-5|.
CAWSRYGEETQYF
TGTGCCTGGAGTAGGTATGGGGAAGAGACCCAGTACTTC
>TRBV12-3/TRBV12-4|.|TRBJ1-6|.
CASSLTSNSPLHF
TGTGCCAGCAGTTTAACCAGTAATTCACCCCTCCACTTT
>TRBV27|few|TRBJ1-6|.
CASRSGQGNSPLHF
.
>TRBV6-1|medium-sized|TRBJ2-7|.
CASRYLSPNEQYF
TGTGCCAGCAGGTATTTGTCCCCCAACGAGCAGTACTTC
>TRBV27|many|TRBJ2-7|.
CASSLGQPRSSYEQYF
TGTGCCAGCAGTTTAGGCCAGCCGAGGAGCTCCTACGAGCAGTACTTC
>TRBV6-1|.|TRBJ2-3|TRBD2
CASTTGLAGDTDTQYF
TGTGCCAGCACCACCGGACTAGCGGGGGACACAGATACGCAGTATTTT
>TRBV30|.|TRBJ2-5|.
CAWSELETQYF
TGTGCCTGGAGTGAGTTAGAGACCCAGTACTTC
>TRBV6-5|many|TRBJ2-7|.
CASHGGQHEQYF
TGTGCCAGCCACGGGGGCCAGCACGAGCAGTACTTC
>TRBV19|many|TRBJ1-2|.
CASSIGLARGPLGYGYTF
TGTGCCAGTAGTATTGGCTTGGCCAGGGGTCCTTTAGGGTATGGCTACACCTTC
>TRBV6-1|medium-sized|TRBJ1-5|TRBD1
CASQLTGSNQPQHF
TGTGCCAGCCAATTGACAGGGAGCAATCAGCCCCAGCATTTT
>TRBV7-2|medium-sized|TRBJ1-2|.
CASTWGELNYGYTF
TGTGCCAGCACCTGGGGAGAACTAAACTATGGCTACACCTTC
>TRBV30|.|TRBJ2-1|.
CAWSAGYNEQFF
TGTGCCTGGAGTGCGGGCTACAATGAGCAGTTCTTC
>TRBV5-6|many|TRBJ2-2|TRBD2
CASSLLGLAPGTGELFF
TGTGCCAGCAGCTTACTTGGACTAGCCCCGGGGACCGGGGAGCTGTTTTTT